This passage covers 21 T cell receptor beta chains from one sample sequenced in a study of cytomegalovirus exposure and HLA in healthy donors. Amplification used 60 Vbeta primers and 13 Jbeta primers. Method: immunoSEQ multiplex PCR; TCRdb's copy keeps in-frame clones and lacks some. The table records around 180,000 clones, roughly 90% of them present only once. The sequenced sample was PBMCs. These receptors came from a girl under two years old in good health and CMV-seronegative.

J is TRBJ2-2 and V is TRBV2, with TRBD2 matching over 7 bases. CDR3 length: 14 residues. V was pared by 2 bases and J by 6 bases, with 3 bases of the junction left unmatched. Germline-derived CDR1 and CDR2 are SNHLY and FYNNEI. CDR3 coding DNA: TGTGCCAGCAGTGAACGGGGGGACTCCGGGGAGCTGTTTTTT. Its protein is CASSERGDSGELFF.

The J gene is TRBJ1-2, the V gene TRBV30, with D possibly being TRBD1 (5 bases). From germline, CDR1 is GTSNPN and CDR2 SVGIG (reference sequence). V gave up 0 bases and J gave up 4 bases, with 15 bases separating them. This CDR3 has 15 amino acids. CDR3 in amino acids: CAWSVPGIGGYGYTF. The CDR3 DNA is TGTGCCTGGAGTGTACCCGGGATCGGGGGCTATGGCTACACCTTC.

V is TRBV27 and J is TRBJ1-1; TRBD1 agrees at 9 bases. CDR1 is MNHEY and CDR2 is SMNVEV in the germline V gene (reference sequence). V lost 1 base and J lost 6; bases outside the gene matches: 12. The CDR3 totals 17 residues. CDR3 sequence reads: CASSLLPHRDRVAEAFF. Written as DNA, the CDR3 is TGTGCCAGCAGTTTATTGCCCCACCGGGACAGGGTAGCTGAAGCTTTCTTT.

V gene TRBV7-9 combines with J gene TRBJ2-7, with TRBD2 matching 8 bases. Per germline, CDR1 SEHNR and CDR2 FQNEAQ (reference sequence). The CDR3 is made up of 13 amino acids. The trim removed 5 bases at V and 4 bases at J, leaving 4 bases unmatched. Here the CDR3 reads CASSRGGEYEQYF. Written as DNA, the CDR3 is TGTGCCAGCAGCCGGGGGGGTGAGTACGAGCAGTACTTC.

This chain connects TRBV6-5 to TRBJ1-2; possible D gene TRBD1, 5 bases. Between the trimmed V and J ends, which lost 4 bases and 4 bases, there was a span of 19 bases. The CDR3 runs 16 residues. Germline V gene sequence: CDR1 MNHEY, CDR2 SVGAGI. CDR3 in amino acids: CASSSHSYPGIYGYTF. Here the CDR3 DNA reads TGTGCCAGCAGTTCCCACTCTTACCCAGGGATCTATGGCTACACCTTC.

The CDR3 DNA reads TGTGCCAGTAGTATTTTCAGGACAGGGGTTGCCTACGAGCAGTACTTC. Its protein is CASSIFRTGVAYEQYF. This chain uses TRBV19 with TRBJ2-7; 9 nucleotides line up with TRBD1. Germline V gives CDR1 LNHDA, CDR2 SQIVND (reference sequence). V lost 3 bases, J lost 2 bases, and 8 bases stayed unmatched. This CDR3 region has 16 residues.

This clone appeared a single time. The CDR3 sequence is CASSAEGGYGEKLFF. The CDR3, as DNA: TGTGCCAGCAGCGCTGAGGGTGGGTACGGTGAAAAACTGTTTTTT. The rearrangement uses TRBV9 and TRBJ1-4; no firm D call. This CDR3 has 15 residues. V was pared by 3 bases and J by 7 bases, with 16 bases between. Germline loops: CDR1 SGDLS, CDR2 YYNGEE. Full variable domain (outside the CDR3, taken from reference TRBV9 and TRBJ1-4): DSGVTQTPKHLITATGQRVTLRCSPRSGDLSVYWYQQSLDQGLQFLIQYYNGEERAKGNILERFSAQQFPDLHSELNLSSLELGDSALYFCASSAEGGYGEKLFFGSGTQLSVL.

This clone was seen only a few times. The chain has TRBV2 and TRBJ2-5, with D perhaps given as TRBD1 or TRBD2 (6 bases each). The J call may be wrong; the DNA end is better matched by TRBJ2-7. The germline V gene has CDR1 SNHLY and CDR2 FYNNEI. The CDR3 sequence is 15 residues long. The CDR3 reads CASRGQRGGGYEQYF. The CDR3 nucleotides are TGTGCCAGCAGGGGCCAGCGCGGAGGGGGCTACGAGCAGTACTTC.

The J gene is TRBJ1-2, the V gene TRBV15; TRBD1 aligns across 11 bases. After removal of 3 bases from V and 8 bases from J, the junction contained 11 bases not matched to a gene. CDR1 is LNHNV and CDR2 is YYDKDF in the germline V gene (reference sequence). The CDR3 is made up of 16 amino acids. CDR3 region: CATSRGQGEDFYGYTF. DNA of the CDR3: TGTGCCACCAGCAGGGGACAGGGGGAGGATTTCTACGGCTACACCTTC.

V gene TRBV7-2 combines with J gene TRBJ1-2; TRBD1 matches 7 bases. This CDR3 has 13 residues. Trimming removed 5 bases from V and 3 bases from J; junction bases left unmatched: 3. CDR1 and CDR2 from the germline V gene are SGHTA and FQGNSA. CDR3 sequence reads: CASSPGQDYGYTF. CDR3 sequence (DNA): TGTGCCAGCAGCCCCGGACAGGACTATGGCTACACCTTC.

A single count supports this clone. This chain uses TRBV29-1 with TRBJ1-3; 7 bases align to TRBD1. Germline lookup yields CDR1 SQVTM and CDR2 ANQGSEA. V shed 6 bases, J shed 2 bases, and the junction held 7 bases outside the gene matches. The CDR3 has 14 residues. The CDR3 region is CSVLPDRAGNTIYF. CDR3 DNA: TGCAGCGTCCTCCCCGACAGGGCTGGAAACACCATATATTTT.

The chain couples TRBV7-9 to TRBJ2-7; TRBD1 matches at 8 bases. V dropped 6 bases and J dropped 4; count of bases not matched to a gene: 8. CDR3 length equals 14 residues. Germline V gives CDR1 SEHNR, CDR2 FQNEAQ (reference sequence). The CDR3 is CASSFQGAYYEQYF. The CDR3 bases are TGTGCCAGCAGTTTCCAGGGGGCGTATTACGAGCAGTACTTC.

V usage is TRBV6-1 and J usage is TRBJ2-7; the D gene is possibly TRBD1 (5 bases). V was pared by 2 bases and J by 8 bases, with 25 bases between. The CDR3 has 17 amino acids. The germline V gene has CDR1 MNHNS and CDR2 SASEGT. The CDR3 protein is CASSESDMILLEFKQYF. CDR3 DNA: TGTGCCAGCAGTGAATCGGACATGATCCTTCTAGAATTCAAGCAGTACTTC.

V and J are TRBV5-1 and TRBJ2-3; 8 bases line up with TRBD2. The CDR3 loop spans 15 amino acids. With V trimmed by 0 bases and J by 1 base, 1 base remained unmatched. Germline CDR1 is SGHRS and CDR2 is YFSETQ. The CDR3 bases are TGCGCCAGCAGCTTGGCGGGGGGGGGCACAGATACGCAGTATTTT. Amino acids: CASSLAGGGTDTQYF.

This rearrangement joins TRBV19 to TRBJ2-7; perhaps TRBD2 as D (6 bases). Trimming shortened V by 3 bases and J by 0 bases, and 9 bases separated the two germline ends. Germline V gene sequence: CDR1 LNHDA, CDR2 SQIVND (reference sequence). The CDR3 covers 14 residues. DNA of the CDR3: TGTGCCAGTAGTATCGCGGGGCCCTCCTACGAGCAGTACTTC. Amino acid sequence: CASSIAGPSYEQYF.

V is TRBV7-9 and J is TRBJ1-6; no firm D call. The V end was cut by 4 bases, the J end by 10 bases, with 17 bases between. In germline, CDR1 is SEHNR, CDR2 FQNEAQ (reference sequence). The CDR3 extends over 15 amino acids. CDR3 DNA: TGTGCCAGCAGCTGGGAGGCGGGCGTACGATCACCCCTCCACTTT. This sequence encodes CASSWEAGVRSPLHF. Together with reference TRBV7-9 and TRBJ1-6, the CDR3 gives the full variable domain: DTGVSQNPRHKITKRGQNVTFRCDPISEHNRLYWYRQTLGQGPEFLTYFQNEAQLEKSRLLSDRFSAERPKGSFSTLEIQRTEQGDSAMYLCASSWEAGVRSPLHFGNGTRLTVT.

V usage is TRBV6-1 and J usage is TRBJ1-5; TRBD1 agrees at 8 bases. After removal of 6 bases from V and 11 bases from J, the junction contained 18 bases not matched to a gene. Germline CDR1 is MNHNS and CDR2 is SASEGT. The CDR3 has 16 residues. This chain's CDR3 is CASRERGRTGLSAQHF. CDR3 sequence (DNA): TGTGCCAGCAGAGAAAGGGGCCGGACAGGGTTATCAGCCCAGCATTTT.

This chain uses TRBV27 with TRBJ1-6, with D perhaps matching TRBD1 (5 bases). CDR3 size: 14 residues. Trimming shortened V by 5 bases and J by 14 bases, and 19 bases separated the two germline ends. From germline, CDR1 is MNHEY and CDR2 SMNVEV (reference sequence). The CDR3: CASSPHPEAGSLHF. CDR3 sequence (DNA): TGTGCCAGCAGTCCACACCCAGAGGCAGGGTCCCTCCACTTT.

The CDR3 here is CASSFRQNGGYTF. The DNA of the CDR3 is TGTGCCAGCAGCTTTAGACAGAACGGGGGCTACACCTTC. The chain recombines TRBV7-2 with TRBJ1-2; TRBD1 is a possible D gene (5 bases). Between the trimmed V and J ends, which lost 3 bases and 8 bases, there was a span of 13 bases. The V gene's germline CDR1 is SGHTA and CDR2 FQGNSA. The CDR3 length is 13 residues.

This chain uses TRBV9 with TRBJ2-3; the match to TRBD2 covers 12 bases. V gave up 4 bases and J gave up 5 bases; unmatched junction bases: 2. The CDR3 runs 14 residues. Germline lookup yields CDR1 SGDLS and CDR2 YYNGEE. DNA of the CDR3: TGTGCCAGCAGCAGACTAGCGGGAGAAGATACGCAGTATTTT. This sequence encodes CASSRLAGEDTQYF.

The genes are TRBV29-1 and TRBJ1-3; D gene ambiguous. The germline V gene has CDR1 SQVTM and CDR2 ANQGSEA. V gave up 6 bases and J gave up 0 bases, with 9 bases separating them. This CDR3 spans 13 amino acids. The CDR3 DNA is TGCAGCGTCCGCCAGTACTCTGGAAACACCATATATTTT. Translating it yields CSVRQYSGNTIYF. The whole variable domain, remainder taken from reference TRBV29-1 and TRBJ1-3, is SAVISQKPSRDICQRGTSLTIQCQVDSQVTMMFWYRQQPGQSLTLIATANQGSEATYESGFVIDKFPISRPNLTFSTLTVSNMSPEDSSIYLCSVRQYSGNTIYFGEGSWLTVV.